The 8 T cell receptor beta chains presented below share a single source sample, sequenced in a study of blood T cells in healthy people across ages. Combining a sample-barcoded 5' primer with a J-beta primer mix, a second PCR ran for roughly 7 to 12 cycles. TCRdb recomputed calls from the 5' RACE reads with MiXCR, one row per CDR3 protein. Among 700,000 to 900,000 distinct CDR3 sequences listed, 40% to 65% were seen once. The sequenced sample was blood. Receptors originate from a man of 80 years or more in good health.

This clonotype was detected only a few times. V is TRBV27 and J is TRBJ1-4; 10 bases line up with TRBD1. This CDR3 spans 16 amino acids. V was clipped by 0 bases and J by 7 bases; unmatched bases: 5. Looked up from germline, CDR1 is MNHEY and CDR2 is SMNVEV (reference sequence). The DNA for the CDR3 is TGTGCCAGCAGTTTATCGCGGACAGGGGGAAGTGAAAAACTGTTTTTT. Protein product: CASSLSRTGGSEKLFF.

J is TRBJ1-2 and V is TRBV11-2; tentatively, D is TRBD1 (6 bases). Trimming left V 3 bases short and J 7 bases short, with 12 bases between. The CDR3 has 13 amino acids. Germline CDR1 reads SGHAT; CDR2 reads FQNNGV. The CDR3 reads CASSFGTPSGYTF. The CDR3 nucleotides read TGTGCCAGCAGCTTCGGGACACCCTCTGGCTACACCTTC. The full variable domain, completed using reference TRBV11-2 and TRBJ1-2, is EAGVAQSPRYKIIEKRQSVAFWCNPISGHATLYWYQQILGQGPKLLIQFQNNGVVDDSQLPKDRFSAERLKGVDSTLKIQPAKLEDSAVYLCASSFGTPSGYTFGSGTRLTVV.

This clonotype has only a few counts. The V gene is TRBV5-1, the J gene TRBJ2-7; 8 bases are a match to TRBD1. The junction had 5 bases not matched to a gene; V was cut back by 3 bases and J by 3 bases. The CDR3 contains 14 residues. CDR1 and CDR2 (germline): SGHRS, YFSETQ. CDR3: CASSSSGTGYEQYF. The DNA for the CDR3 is TGCGCCAGCAGCTCATCCGGGACAGGCTACGAGCAGTACTTC.

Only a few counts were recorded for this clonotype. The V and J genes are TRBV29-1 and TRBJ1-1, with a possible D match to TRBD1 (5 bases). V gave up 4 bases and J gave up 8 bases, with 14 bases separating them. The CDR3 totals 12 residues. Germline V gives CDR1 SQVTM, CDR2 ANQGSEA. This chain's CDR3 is CSVAGGWGEAFF. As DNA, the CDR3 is TGCAGCGTTGCCGGGGGATGGGGCGAAGCTTTCTTT. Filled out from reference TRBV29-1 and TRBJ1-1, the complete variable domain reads SAVISQKPSRDICQRGTSLTIQCQVDSQVTMMFWYRQQPGQSLTLIATANQGSEATYESGFVIDKFPISRPNLTFSTLTVSNMSPEDSSIYLCSVAGGWGEAFFGQGTRLTVV.

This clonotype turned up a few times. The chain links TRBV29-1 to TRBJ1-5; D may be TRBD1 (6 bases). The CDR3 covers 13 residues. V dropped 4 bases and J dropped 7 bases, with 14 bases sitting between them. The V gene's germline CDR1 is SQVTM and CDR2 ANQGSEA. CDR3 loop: CSVGEVGGQPQHF. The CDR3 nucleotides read TGCAGCGTTGGAGAAGTTGGGGGCCAGCCCCAGCATTTT.

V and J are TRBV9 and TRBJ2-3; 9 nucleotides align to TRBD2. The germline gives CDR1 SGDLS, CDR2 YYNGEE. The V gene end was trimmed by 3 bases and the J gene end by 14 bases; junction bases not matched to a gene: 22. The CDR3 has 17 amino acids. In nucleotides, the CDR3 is TGTGCCAGCAGCGATAGGATGGTAGCGGGAGATGTCAGAGACGCGTATTTT. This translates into CASSDRMVAGDVRDAYF. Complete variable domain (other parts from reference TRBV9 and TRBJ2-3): DSGVTQTPKHLITATGQRVTLRCSPRSGDLSVYWYQQSLDQGLQFLIQYYNGEERAKGNILERFSAQQFPDLHSELNLSSLELGDSALYFCASSDRMVAGDVRDAYFGPGTRLTVL.

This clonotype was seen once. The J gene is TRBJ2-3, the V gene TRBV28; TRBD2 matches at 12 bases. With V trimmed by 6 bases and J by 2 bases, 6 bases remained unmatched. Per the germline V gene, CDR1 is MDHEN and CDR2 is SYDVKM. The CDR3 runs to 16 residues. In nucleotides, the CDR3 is TGTGCCAGCAGCTCTAGCGGGAGGGAGAACACAGATACGCAGTATTTT. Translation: CASSSSGRENTDTQYF.

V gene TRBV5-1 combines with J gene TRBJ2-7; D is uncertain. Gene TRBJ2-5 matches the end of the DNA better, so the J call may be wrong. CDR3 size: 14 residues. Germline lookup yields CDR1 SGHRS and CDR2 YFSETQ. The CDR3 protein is CASSASQIQETQYF. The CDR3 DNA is TGCGCCAGCAGCGCATCACAGATACAAGAGACCCAGTACTTC.